This T cell receptor (beta chain) was observed in a study of radiotherapy plus CTLA-4 blockade in lung cancer. Study-level background: Of all patients, around 19% responded objectively and 31% showed disease control. Study findings and constraints: TCR clones of tumor origin grew in blood after radiotherapy plus ipilimumab.

On this clone itself: Its antigen is as yet unknown.

This table comes from immunoSEQ multiplex PCR, and its TCRdb copy is limited to in-frame clones, with some not included. The data show 85,000 to 130,000 clones, approximately 87% seen once. The CDR3 has 14 amino acids. Trimming took 1 base from V and 5 from J, leaving 11 bases between them. Germline CDR1 LGHNA, CDR2 YSLEER. Focal radiation was given together with CTLA-4 blockade (ipilimumab) to patients with chemo-refractory metastatic non-small-cell lung cancer. The chain is built from TRBV4-3 and TRBJ2-5; maybe TRBD2 (6 bases). The receptor was derived from a human donor with non-small cell lung cancer that progressed on radiotherapy plus ipilimumab. Some clones in this sample may be carry-over from other donors' samples. Source: peripheral blood, taken from a patient treated with radiotherapy plus ipilimumab. The CDR3 DNA sequence: TGCGCCAGCAGCCAAGTATGGGGGGTTGAGACCCAGTACTTC. Its protein is CASSQVWGVETQYF.